A selection of T cell receptor beta chains follows, all from one sample in a study of shared T cell receptors in the human thymus. TCRdb's copy holds only in-frame clones and misses some; the assay was immunoSEQ multiplex PCR. The sample lists over 650,000 clones, roughly 86% occurring once. This sample also belongs to another study, concerning human thymus T cells.

Sequenced material: thymocytes. These receptors were collected from a boy under two years old with a congenital heart defect. CDR3s leave out the opening cysteine and the closing phenylalanine or tryptophan. Fields, in order: clone size, J gene, V gene, CDR3 protein. The size of a clone is reported for some rows only, either as once, few or many, or as a class for expanded clones.

NA	TRBJ2-3	TRBV4-2	ASSQNWVWTSGMTDTQY
NA	TRBJ1-1	TRBV14	ASSQEFMTWSHEAF
NA	TRBJ2-7	TRBV15	ATSRIPGQGPLGTYEQY
NA	TRBJ1-6	TRBV5-4	ASSIQGLYNSPLH
NA	TRBJ1-1	TRBV4-3	ASSQGLGGYITEAF
NA	TRBJ2-7	TRBV28	ASSFRDEQY
NA	TRBJ2-1	TRBV28	ASSPYLAGGPELNEQF
NA	TRBJ1-5	TRBV5-8	ASPGEGNQPQH
NA	TRBJ1-6	TRBV5-6	ASSLAGDEQLNSPLH
NA	TRBJ2-6	TRBV9	ASSSGQAVSGANVLT
NA	TRBJ2-1	TRBV28	ASSSPPGTGESNEQF
NA	TRBJ1-2	TRBV4-1	ASSQIGTGNPIYGYT
NA	TRBJ2-7	TRBV6-1	ASREDSGGVTYEQY
NA	TRBJ2-3	TRBV30	AWGQGENTDTQY
NA	TRBJ2-7	TRBV30	AWSVTLTPSGYYEQY
NA	TRBJ1-4	TRBV7-9	ASSLEAGGKTNEKLF
once	TRBJ2-1	TRBV15	ATAKDRSSYNEQF
NA	TRBJ2-7	TRBV19	ASSERGSYEQY
NA	TRBJ2-7	TRBV4-1	ASSQGTTSGAYEQY
NA	TRBJ1-1	TRBV7-2	ASSLFAYFPRTDTEAF
NA	TRBJ1-1	TRBV9	ASSPHLGADTEAF
NA	TRBJ2-7	TRBV5-1	ASSFGQRYEQY
NA	TRBJ2-1	TRBV5-4	ASSPNNDRENVYNEQF
NA	TRBJ1-5	TRBV28	ASRLSTGGGGQPQH
NA	TRBJ1-5	TRBV18	ASSLQVEDQPQH
NA	TRBJ1-4	TRBV4-1	ASSPTDGREEKLF
NA	TRBJ2-7	TRBV10-1	ASSESSRSYEQY
NA	TRBJ2-3	TRBV2	ASRPSPGGRPSDTQY
NA	TRBJ2-3	TRBV7-9	ASSPPRDTQY
NA	TRBJ2-5	TRBV4-3	ASSLQTGQETQY
few	TRBJ2-7	TRBV5-6	ASSLAGNIHEQY
NA	TRBJ2-6	TRBV4-3	ASSQDRGAGANVLT
NA	TRBJ2-3	TRBV6-5	ASSASGGHQPPEY
NA	TRBJ2-3	TRBV5-6	ASSLSPGQPSTDTQY
NA	TRBJ2-5	TRBV9	ASSPRGRAGVQETQY
NA	TRBJ2-4	TRBV4-1	ASSRRDRGLEAAKNIQY
NA	TRBJ1-1	TRBV7-3	ASSPTGSSPTEAF
NA	TRBJ1-5	TRBV5-6	ASSLRQGLDQPQH
NA	TRBJ2-7	TRBV7-2	ASSKRGTSGRGEQY
NA	TRBJ1-4	TRBV6-6	ASSPPSQNEREKLF
NA	TRBJ1-5	TRBV28	GTRKGRGQPQH
NA	TRBJ1-2	TRBV7-8	ASSLTGKYGYT
NA	TRBJ1-4	TRBV29-1	SVEVADRDKGGEKLF
NA	TRBJ2-7	TRBV27	ASSFRDRNEQY
once	TRBJ2-1	TRBV7-9	ASGSRGYSYNEQF